This T cell receptor (beta chain) was sequenced for a study of blood T cell repertoires in COVID-19. Study-wide context: Whether acute or convalescent, the COVID-19 samples came from the United States, Italy and Spain.

This CDR3 region has 15 residues. Trimming left V 6 bases short and J 11 bases short, with 22 bases between. Per germline, CDR1 MDHEN and CDR2 SYDVKM. This clone was picked up a small number of times. Libraries were prepared by immunoSEQ multiplex PCR; TCRdb keeps only in-frame clonotypes and omits some of them. This sample carries tens of thousands of clones, around 88% of them seen once, and the ten largest clones take 1% to 1.5%. The rearrangement links TRBV28 to TRBJ1-4; D possibly corresponds to TRBD1 (6 bases). What was sequenced was peripheral blood. This sequence originates from a man aged 60 to 75 with acute or convalescent COVID-19. The CDR3 DNA reads as TGTGCCAGCAGACCCGGAGGACAGACCGGCTCCAAACTGTTTTTT. Amino acid sequence: CASRPGGQTGSKLFF. The whole variable domain, remainder taken from reference TRBV28 and TRBJ1-4, is DVKVTQSSRYLVKRTGEKVFLECVQDMDHENMFWYRQDPGLGLRLIYFSYDVKMKEKGDIPEGYSVSREKKERFSLILESASTNQTSMYLCASRPGGQTGSKLFFGSGTQLSVL.